These 20 T cell receptor beta chains share one sample of origin, sequenced in a study of control samples from healthy donors and cancer patients. Profiling relied on immunoSEQ multiplex PCR, and the TCRdb table lists in-frame clones only, not all of them. Among under 95,000 clones listed, roughly nine tenths were seen once. Sample: blood. These receptors were collected from a woman aged 25 to 45 in good health.

V usage is TRBV20-1 and J usage is TRBJ1-2; D gene uncertain. Germline CDR1 reads DFQATT; CDR2 reads SNEGSKA (reference sequence). This CDR3 region has 11 residues. Deletions cut 3 bases from V and 2 bases from J, with 4 bases between. CDR3 coding DNA: TGCAGTGCTAGGTTCAACTATGGCTACACCTTC. This translates into CSARFNYGYTF.

The rearrangement uses TRBV6-5 and TRBJ2-7; 9 bases match TRBD1. Germline V lookup: CDR1 MNHEY, CDR2 SVGAGI. The CDR3 has 14 residues. Losses at the gene ends were 6 bases for V and 0 bases for J; bases not matched to a gene: 3. This CDR3 is CASRGTGYSYEQYF. The CDR3, as DNA: TGTGCCAGCAGGGGGACAGGGTACTCCTACGAGCAGTACTTC.

The gene calls are TRBV7-8 and TRBJ2-7, with 7 bases aligning to TRBD1. Germline V gives CDR1 SGHVS, CDR2 FQNEAQ. The V segment lost 1 base and the J segment 3 bases; nucleotides outside the gene matches: 9. The CDR3 length is 16 residues. CDR3 region: CASSLGAGTVYYEQYF. The CDR3 DNA reads as TGTGCCAGCAGCTTAGGGGCCGGGACAGTCTACTACGAGCAGTACTTC.

The V call is TRBV5-1, the J call TRBJ2-2; a possible D gene is TRBD1 (6 bases). Between the trimmed V and J ends, which lost 3 bases and 2 bases, there was a span of 11 bases. Germline V gene data show CDR1 as SGHRS and CDR2 as YFSETQ. This CDR3 contains 15 residues. The CDR3 nucleotides read TGCGCCAGCAGCTCCCGGGACACTAACACCGGGGAGCTGTTTTTT. The encoded protein is CASSSRDTNTGELFF.

J is TRBJ1-2 and V is TRBV5-1; D might be TRBD1 (5 bases). The CDR3 has 15 amino acids. The V end was cut by 2 bases, the J end by 4 bases, with 15 bases between. The germline CDR1 and CDR2 sequences are SGHRS and YFSETQ. Written as DNA, the CDR3 is TGCGCCAGCAGCTTAGGGACCGCGAAGAGCTATGGCTACACCTTC. It specifies CASSLGTAKSYGYTF. Filled out from reference TRBV5-1 and TRBJ1-2, the complete variable domain reads KAGVTQTPRYLIKTRGQQVTLSCSPISGHRSVSWYQQTPGQGLQFLFEYFSETQRNKGNFPGRFSGRQFSNSRSEMNVSTLELGDSALYLCASSLGTAKSYGYTFGSGTRLTVV.

The V and J genes are TRBV7-9 and TRBJ1-1; D not certain. Germline CDR1 is SEHNR and CDR2 is FQNEAQ (reference sequence). Trimming took off 6 bases at V and 1 base at J, with 12 bases between the two ends. The CDR3 sequence is 14 residues long. The CDR3 loop reads CASSLTKGNTEAFF. In DNA form, the CDR3 reads TGTGCCAGCAGTTTGACGAAGGGGAACACTGAAGCTTTCTTT.

V and J are TRBV15 and TRBJ2-7, with 8 bases lining up with TRBD2. CDR1 is LNHNV, CDR2 YYDKDF, per germline (reference sequence). With 1 base clipped from V and 7 bases from J, the junction kept 15 bases outside the gene matches. The CDR3 runs to 17 residues. In DNA, the CDR3 is TGTGCCACCAGCAGAGGGGTTGGGAGCGGGAGTCTATGGGAGCAGTACTTC. Its translation: CATSRGVGSGSLWEQYF.

DNA of the CDR3: TGTGCCAGAGGGACTAGCATTTTCGGAAATGAGCAGTTCTTC. Translated, it gives CARGTSIFGNEQFF. The chain has TRBV2 and TRBJ2-1; 9 nucleotides line up with TRBD2. The germline V gene encodes CDR1 SNHLY and CDR2 FYNNEI. The CDR3 covers 14 residues. Trimming removed 9 bases from V and 7 bases from J; junction bases left unmatched: 10.

This rearrangement joins TRBV5-4 to TRBJ2-3, with D perhaps TRBD2 (6 bases). With 0 bases removed from V and 1 base from J, the gap between germline ends came to 9 bases. CDR3 size: 15 residues. CDR1 and CDR2 (germline): SGHNT, YYREEE (reference sequence). Here the CDR3 reads CASSLAGGGTDTQYF. CDR3 bases: TGTGCCAGCAGCTTGGCCGGCGGGGGCACAGATACGCAGTATTTT.

This clone appeared once. J is TRBJ1-1 and V is TRBV3-1 (or the pseudogene TRBV3-2); tentative D call: TRBD1 (6 bases). Germline values: CDR1 LGHDT, CDR2 YNNKEL (reference sequence). Trimming removed 5 bases from V and 0 bases from J, with 10 bases in between. The CDR3 is made up of 14 amino acids. The CDR3 here is CASSYGQMNTEAFF. In DNA, the CDR3 is TGTGCCAGCAGCTACGGACAGATGAACACTGAAGCTTTCTTT.

The rearrangement uses TRBV21-1 and TRBJ2-1; the DNA was not compared with TRBD2, the D call given in the table. TRBV21-1 is deemed a pseudogene. The CDR3 sequence is 24 residues long. The CDR3 spells CASSKGWNRKREGPRTTTNNEQFF. The CDR3 DNA follows: TGTGCCAGCAGCAAAGGGTGGAATCGGAAGCGGGAGGGACCTCGGACAACGACTAACAATGAGCAGTTCTTC.

This clone was picked up one time. The chain combines TRBV6-6 with TRBJ2-7; D is tentatively TRBD1 or TRBD2 (6 bases each). The CDR3 totals 15 residues. CDR1 is MNHNY and CDR2 is SVGAGI in the germline V gene (reference sequence). V dropped 7 bases and J dropped 6 bases, with 22 bases sitting between them. As DNA, the CDR3 is TGTGCCAGCAACAGTTACGGGGGCCAGGGAGGCGAGCAGTACTTC. Translated: CASNSYGGQGGEQYF.

This chain links TRBV7-8 with TRBJ1-2, with D maybe TRBD1 (6 bases). This CDR3 is 15 amino acids long. The germline V gene encodes CDR1 SGHVS and CDR2 FQNEAQ. V was clipped by 3 bases and J by 2 bases, with 13 bases between them. Here the CDR3 reads CASSFGQGSNYGYTF. CDR3 in DNA: TGTGCCAGCAGCTTTGGGCAGGGGTCGAACTATGGCTACACCTTC.

About this clone itself: The junction and the germline gene differ at one end; a read error may be behind it. The sample carries other DNA sequences with the same CDR3. The chain links TRBV3-1 (or the pseudogene TRBV3-2) to TRBJ1-3; D unclear. Germline values: CDR1 LGHDT, CDR2 YNNKEL (reference sequence). This CDR3 region has 14 residues. The CDR3, as DNA: TGTGCCAGCAGTCAAGAGGGATCAGGAAACACCATATATTTT. The encoded protein is CASSQEGSGNTIYF.

The chain is built from TRBV6-6 and TRBJ1-3; D unresolved. CDR3 size: 16 residues. Germline values: CDR1 MNHNY, CDR2 SVGAGI (reference sequence). V was shortened by 3 bases and J by 0 bases, with 12 bases between the two germline ends. The CDR3 region has the DNA TGTGCCAGCAGTTATTATGGACGGAGCTCTGGAAACACCATATATTTT. Translated: CASSYYGRSSGNTIYF.

The CDR3: CASSPDRGNYEQYF. The CDR3 DNA reads as TGTGCCAGCTCACCTGACAGGGGTAACTACGAGCAGTACTTC. The rearrangement joins TRBV18 to TRBJ2-7, with 8 bases aligning to TRBD1. Germline V gives CDR1 KGHSH, CDR2 LQKENI. V dropped 3 bases and J dropped 3; count of bases not matched to a gene: 4. This CDR3 is built from 14 residues.

This clone was seen a handful of times. V usage is TRBV27 and J usage is TRBJ1-1; possible D gene TRBD1, 6 bases. Trimming cost V 10 bases and J 4 bases, with 22 bases left between them. The V gene's germline CDR1 is MNHEY and CDR2 SMNVEV (reference sequence). The CDR3 loop spans 15 amino acids. For the CDR3, the DNA is TGTGCCACCGGTTCGCGGGGAGGGGGGAGCACTGAAGCTTTCTTT. Residues: CATGSRGGGSTEAFF.

The chain joins TRBV5-6 to TRBJ2-7; D is unclear. Germline CDR1 SGHDT, CDR2 YYEEEE. The CDR3 extends over 12 amino acids. Trimming took 1 base from V and 1 from J, leaving 3 bases between them. The CDR3 coding sequence is TGTGCCAGCAGCTTGATGTCCTACGAGCAGTACTTC. Protein product: CASSLMSYEQYF.

The chain joins TRBV5-1 to TRBJ1-6; TRBD1 is a possible D gene (6 bases). The CDR3 has 15 residues. The V and J ends lost 2 bases and 5 bases respectively, with 11 bases between them. The V gene's germline CDR1 is SGHRS and CDR2 YFSETQ. CDR3 protein: CASSFRGQDNSPLHF. DNA for the CDR3: TGCGCCAGCAGCTTCCGGGGGCAGGATAATTCACCCCTCCACTTT. The whole variable domain, filled in from reference TRBV5-1 and TRBJ1-6, reads KAGVTQTPRYLIKTRGQQVTLSCSPISGHRSVSWYQQTPGQGLQFLFEYFSETQRNKGNFPGRFSGRQFSNSRSEMNVSTLELGDSALYLCASSFRGQDNSPLHFGNGTRLTVT.

The rearrangement uses TRBV3-1 (or the pseudogene TRBV3-2) and TRBJ1-1; possibly TRBD1 for D (6 bases). The CDR3 is made up of 12 amino acids. The ends were cut back, 0 bases at V and 11 bases at J, with 10 bases in the middle. Germline CDR1 LGHDT, CDR2 YNNKEL (reference sequence). In nucleotides, the CDR3 is TGTGCCAGCAGCCAAGAAAGGAGGGGGGCTTTCTTT. Amino acid sequence: CASSQERRGAFF.